The entry below describes one T cell receptor (beta chain). Its matching antigen is unknown. This record comes from a study of radiotherapy plus CTLA-4 blockade in lung cancer. Sequencing was performed with immunoSEQ multiplex PCR; in TCRdb, only in-frame clones are kept and a portion is missing. In the table there are 40,000 to 60,000 clones, 82% of which are singletons. Study-level results: Radiotherapy with ipilimumab was followed by blood expansion of tumor-derived clones.

Focal radiation with ipilimumab CTLA-4 blockade was given to patients with chemo-refractory metastatic non-small-cell lung cancer. The specimen comprised peripheral blood, sampled from a patient treated with radiotherapy plus ipilimumab. The sequence came from a human donor with non-small cell lung cancer who had stable disease on radiotherapy plus ipilimumab.

The CDR3 DNA reads as TGTGCCAGCAGCTTAGTAGGGGACAGGGGTACTGAAGCTTTCTTT. This sequence encodes CASSLVGDRGTEAFF. The rearrangement joins TRBV7-8 to TRBJ1-1, with TRBD1 matching 10 bases. Germline V gene sequence: CDR1 SGHVS, CDR2 FQNEAQ. With 1 base clipped from V and 5 bases from J, the junction kept 4 bases outside the gene matches. CDR3 length: 15 amino acids.